The T cell receptor beta chain under discussion was sequenced for a study of T cell responses to AZD1222 COVID-19 vaccine. Across the whole study: Doses given second, at about 4 or about 12 weeks, were pooled. Study findings and constraints: A rise in Spike-specific TCR breadth and depth followed two AZD1222 doses.

With respect to this clone: Its target is not known.

Assay: immunoSEQ multiplex PCR; the TCRdb copy retains only in-frame clones and omits some. This sample has 110,000 to 150,000 clones, with approximately 94% found just once. Germline V gives CDR1 LNHDA, CDR2 SQIVND (reference sequence). This CDR3 is built from 13 residues. V shed 6 bases and J shed 0 bases, with 6 bases lying between them. The rearrangement joins TRBV19 to TRBJ1-5; D uncertain. Specimen: peripheral blood, collected on day 0 of AZD1222 vaccination. The TCR was taken from an adult in good health. In DNA, the CDR3 is TGTGCCAGTAGCCTAGCTAGCAATCAGCCCCAGCATTTT. Amino acids: CASSLASNQPQHF.